The T cell receptor (beta chain) under discussion was sequenced for a study of blood T cell repertoires in COVID-19. Study at large: Italy, Spain and the United States were the sources of the convalescent and acute COVID-19 samples. From T cells, B-cell-depleted T cells, or PBMCs came the material, which was cDNA or gDNA.

This CDR3 is 17 amino acids long. V gave up 5 bases and J gave up 3 bases; unmatched junction bases: 11. Germline V gene sequence: CDR1 LNHDA, CDR2 SQIVND (reference sequence). This clone was found a few times. In the original processing: Amplified reference gene primers provided the basis for estimating nucleated cell counts. Using immunoSEQ multiplex PCR, the repertoire was profiled, and TCRdb retains in-frame clones only, with some absent. The V and J calls and clone size are taken from that table; D and trimming were inferred from the DNA. The sample holds around 100,000 clones, about four fifths seen once.

Material: peripheral blood. The chain links TRBV19 to TRBJ1-5, with 9 bases lining up with TRBD1. The TCR comes from a human donor in a cohort sampled during active COVID-19. The CDR3 is CASSSPPGTGFNQPQHF. The DNA for the CDR3 is TGTGCCAGTAGTTCGCCCCCCGGGACAGGGTTCAATCAGCCCCAGCATTTT.